This section outlines one T cell receptor beta chain sequence together with its context. The data originate from a study of control samples from healthy donors and cancer patients. There are 17 residues in the CDR3. The germline gives CDR1 SGHAT, CDR2 FQNNGV. The junction had 11 bases not matched to a gene; V was cut back by 7 bases and J by 5 bases. Assay: immunoSEQ multiplex PCR; the TCRdb copy retains only in-frame clones and omits some. This table holds some 150,000 clones, nearly 96% found once. Sequencing was carried out using blood. The chain uses TRBV11-2 and TRBJ2-2, with 12 bases identical to TRBD2. The clonotype was recovered from a woman in her thirties in good health. The chain's CDR3 is CASKQRLAGDGTGELFF. As DNA, the CDR3 is TGTGCCAGCAAACAACGACTAGCGGGGGATGGGACCGGGGAGCTGTTTTTT.